This T cell receptor (beta chain) was sequenced in a study of PD-1 blockade in classical Hodgkin lymphoma. Study-wide results and limits: By C4D1, diversity of CD4+ TCRs had risen significantly, whereas that of CD8+ TCRs had not. Excluded were patients who started nivolumab under 1 year after ASCT, a group that had lower diversity. Why the repertoires differ is still unclear, perhaps disease activity or prior therapy.

There are 14 residues in the CDR3. The V segment lost 6 bases and the J segment 5 bases; nucleotides outside the gene matches: 9. CDR1 and CDR2 from the germline V gene are LNHDA and SQIVND (reference sequence). Exposure to brentuximab vedotin varied, and each patient had relapsed following autologous stem cell transplantation. The best responses consisted of complete response, partial response or progressive disease. Points on this clone: The target antigen is unknown.

Clones were read by immunoSEQ multiplex PCR, and TCRdb kept only the in-frame ones, dropping some. Among 20,000 to 25,000 clones listed, 75% to 85% were seen once. The sequencing used peripheral blood mononuclear cells (PBMCs), collected before the second cycle of nivolumab. The receptor's source is a human donor with classical Hodgkin lymphoma. The J gene is TRBJ2-5, the V gene TRBV19; TRBD1 agrees at 7 bases. The CDR3 loop reads CASSKTGNTETQYF. CDR3 coding DNA: TGTGCCAGTAGCAAGACAGGGAATACGGAGACCCAGTACTTC.